This T cell receptor (beta chain) stems from a study of regulatory T cells in long-lasting Graves disease. To make TCR beta libraries, researchers used iRepertoire HTBI primers and Arm-PCR of CDR3 regions. One entry per CDR3 protein, called by TCRdb with MiXCR from the multiplex PCR reads. In the table there are about 460,000 distinct CDR3 sequences, 12% to 15% of which are singletons. Study observations and caveats: Persistent Graves' patients showed a TCR diversity that was lower than that of newly diagnosed ones.

The CDR3 loop spans 16 amino acids. CDR1 is MNHNS and CDR2 is SASEGT in the germline V gene. V lost 4 bases to trimming and J lost 3 bases; unmatched junction nucleotides: 9. This clonotype was seen many times. Its antigen is not identified. The time point is: newly diagnosed GD, antithyroid drugs for less than 3 months. With RNA extracted from PBMCs as input, the TCR library was made. These data also featured in a second study, about T cells in Graves' hyperthyroidism and ophthalmopathy. As that study records: Among the patients, aged 18 to 65, hyperthyroidism was newly diagnosed and had lasted under 2 months. The HTBI primer set served for first-round RT-PCR of the TCR CDR3.

The sequence derives from a woman between 45 and 60 years old with Graves disease. The rearrangement joins TRBV6-1 to TRBJ2-7; 10 nucleotides agree with TRBD1. The sample was peripheral blood mononuclear cells (PBMCs), taken at new diagnosis, from a patient treated with antithyroid drugs. CDR3 region: CASSGPGQGYGYEQYF. In DNA, the CDR3 is TGTGCCAGCAGTGGCCCGGGACAGGGGTATGGCTACGAGCAGTACTTC.